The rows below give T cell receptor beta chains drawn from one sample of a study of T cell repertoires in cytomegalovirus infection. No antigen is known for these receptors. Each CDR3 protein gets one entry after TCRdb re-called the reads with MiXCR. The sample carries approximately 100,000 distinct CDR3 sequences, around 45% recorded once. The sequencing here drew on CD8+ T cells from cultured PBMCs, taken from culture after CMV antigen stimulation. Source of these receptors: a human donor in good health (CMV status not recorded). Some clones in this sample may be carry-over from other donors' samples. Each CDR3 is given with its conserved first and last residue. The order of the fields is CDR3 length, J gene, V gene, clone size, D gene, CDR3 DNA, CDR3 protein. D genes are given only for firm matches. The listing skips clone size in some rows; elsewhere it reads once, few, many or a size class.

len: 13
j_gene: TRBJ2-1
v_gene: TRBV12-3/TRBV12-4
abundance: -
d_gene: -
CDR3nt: TGTGCCAGCAGTTTTCTATTGCGGGATGAGCAGTTCTTC
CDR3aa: CASSFLLRDEQFF

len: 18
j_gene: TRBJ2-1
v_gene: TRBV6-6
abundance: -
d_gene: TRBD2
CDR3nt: TGTGCCAGCACCAGGGAGCGGGGGGGCCTACCCTCCTACAATGAGCAGTTCTTC
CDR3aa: CASTRERGGLPSYNEQFF

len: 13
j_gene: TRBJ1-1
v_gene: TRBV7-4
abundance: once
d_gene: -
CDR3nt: TGTGCCAGCAGCTTAGCACAGGATTTTGAAGCTTTCTTT
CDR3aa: CASSLAQDFEAFF

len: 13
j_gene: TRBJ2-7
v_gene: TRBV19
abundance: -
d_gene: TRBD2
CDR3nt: TGTGCCAGTAGTATTGCGGGAGCCTACGAGCAGTACTTC
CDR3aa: CASSIAGAYEQYF

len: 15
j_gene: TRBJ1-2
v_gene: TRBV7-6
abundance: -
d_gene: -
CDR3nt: TGTGCCAGCAGCTCAGACCCATTACTCAACTATGGCTACACCTTC
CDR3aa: CASSSDPLLNYGYTF

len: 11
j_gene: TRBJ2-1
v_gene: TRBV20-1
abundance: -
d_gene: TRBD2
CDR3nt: TGCAGTGCTGGGAGGGGCGATGAGCAGTTCTTC
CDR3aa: CSAGRGDEQFF

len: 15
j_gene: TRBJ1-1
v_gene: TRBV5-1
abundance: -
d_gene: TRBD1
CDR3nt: TGCGCCAGCAGCAGTGACAGGGGGCTGGGCACTGAAGCTTTCTTT
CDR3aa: CASSSDRGLGTEAFF

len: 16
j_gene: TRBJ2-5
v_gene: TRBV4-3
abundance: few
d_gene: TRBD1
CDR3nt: TGCGCCAGCAGCAACCCGGGACAGAAGAACCAAGAGACCCAGTACTTC
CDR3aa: CASSNPGQKNQETQYF

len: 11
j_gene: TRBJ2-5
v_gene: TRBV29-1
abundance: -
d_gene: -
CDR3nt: TGCAGCGTTGAAGATTACGAGACCCAGTACTTC
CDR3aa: CSVEDYETQYF

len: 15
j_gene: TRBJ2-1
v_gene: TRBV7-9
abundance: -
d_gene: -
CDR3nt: TGTGCCAGCAGCTTAGTGGAAGCAGCATACAATGAGCAGTTCTTC
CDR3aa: CASSLVEAAYNEQFF

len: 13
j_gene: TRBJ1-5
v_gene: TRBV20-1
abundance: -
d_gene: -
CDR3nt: TGCAGTGCTAGGGGTCGGATAGATCAGCCCCAGCATTTT
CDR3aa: CSARGRIDQPQHF

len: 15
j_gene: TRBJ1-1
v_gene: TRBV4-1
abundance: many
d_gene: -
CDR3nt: TGCGCCAGCAGCCCAATGTCCCTAAATTCTGGTGAAGCTTTCTTT
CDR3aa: CASSPMSLNSGEAFF

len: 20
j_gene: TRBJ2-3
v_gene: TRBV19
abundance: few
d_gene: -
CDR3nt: TGTGCCAGTAGCAACCTTGAGACTCGCGACCGATTGGCTAGCACAGATACGCAGTATTTT
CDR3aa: CASSNLETRDRLASTDTQYF